The 18 T cell receptor beta chains presented below share a single source sample, sequenced in a study of blood T cell repertoires in COVID-19. Here immunoSEQ multiplex PCR was the method, and the copy in TCRdb shows in-frame clones only, minus some. The table shows roughly 150,000 clones, with around 87% occurring only once. The sequenced sample consisted of peripheral blood. The origin of the receptors is a woman in her fifties or sixties with active COVID-19.

The rearrangement links TRBV28 to TRBJ2-3; 7 bases are a match to TRBD2. This CDR3 region has 15 residues. Germline V CDR1 and CDR2: MDHEN, SYDVKM. The V and J ends lost 5 bases and 5 bases, in that order; junction bases with no gene match: 10. This CDR3 is CASSPRYPGGDTQYF. CDR3 bases: TGTGCCAGCAGTCCCCGTTACCCGGGAGGAGATACGCAGTATTTT.

The chain employs TRBV27 and TRBJ2-7, with D tentatively TRBD1 (5 bases). Germline loops: CDR1 MNHEY, CDR2 SMNVEV (reference sequence). V dropped 9 bases and J dropped 1 base, with 13 bases sitting between them. The CDR3 totals 13 residues. CDR3 nucleotides: TGTGCCAGTTATACAGGCCTTTCCTACGAGCAGTACTTC. This sequence encodes CASYTGLSYEQYF.

The chain links TRBV15 to TRBJ2-1; 9 positions agree with TRBD2. V shed 1 base and J 7 bases; nucleotides not matched to a gene: 5. The CDR3 consists of 15 residues. CDR1 and CDR2 (germline): LNHNV, YYDKDF (reference sequence). In nucleotides, the CDR3 is TGTGCCACCAGCAGAGGTAGCGGGAGTGCGAATGAGCAGTTCTTC. Translated, it gives CATSRGSGSANEQFF.

The gene calls are TRBV28 and TRBJ2-1, with TRBD2 matching over 8 bases. The CDR3 contains 15 residues. CDR1 and CDR2 from the germline V gene are MDHEN and SYDVKM. The ends lost 6 bases at V and 8 bases at J; junction bases unmatched: 12. For the CDR3, the DNA is TGTGCCAGCAGAGGAAGCGGGAGATTCTCGGATGAGCAGTTCTTC. This translates into CASRGSGRFSDEQFF. Complete variable domain (other parts from reference TRBV28 and TRBJ2-1): DVKVTQSSRYLVKRTGEKVFLECVQDMDHENMFWYRQDPGLGLRLIYFSYDVKMKEKGDIPEGYSVSREKKERFSLILESASTNQTSMYLCASRGSGRFSDEQFFGPGTRLTVL.

V gene TRBV7-2 combines with J gene TRBJ2-2, with TRBD1 identical over 7 bases. The V gene end was trimmed by 5 bases and the J gene end by 6 bases; junction bases not matched to a gene: 9. The V gene's germline CDR1 is SGHTA and CDR2 FQGNSA. The CDR3 runs 15 residues. The CDR3 loop is CASSVQGTLPGELFF. DNA of the CDR3: TGTGCCAGCAGCGTACAGGGGACCTTACCCGGGGAGCTGTTTTTT.

This clone was seen a single time. This chain links TRBV18 with TRBJ2-7, with TRBD2 matching 8 bases. Germline lookup yields CDR1 KGHSH and CDR2 LQKENI. The CDR3 consists of 16 residues. Germline trimming cut 1 base from V and 3 bases from J; bases unmatched to any gene: 8. CDR3 sequence: CASSPQGGLALYEQYF. In nucleotides, the CDR3 is TGTGCCAGCTCACCACAGGGCGGACTAGCCCTCTACGAGCAGTACTTC. Complete variable domain (other parts from reference TRBV18 and TRBJ2-7): NAGVMQNPRHLVRRRGQEARLRCSPMKGHSHVYWYRQLPEEGLKFMVYLQKENIIDESGMPKERFSAEFPKEGPSILRIQQVVRGDSAAYFCASSPQGGLALYEQYFGPGTRLTVT.

This clone was observed a few times. The rearrangement uses TRBV19 and TRBJ1-5; 10 positions agree with TRBD1. Germline trimming cut 4 bases from V and 8 bases from J; bases unmatched to any gene: 2. CDR1 is LNHDA, CDR2 SQIVND, per germline (reference sequence). The CDR3 covers 13 residues. CDR3 residues: CASSTTGGEPQHF. The DNA for the CDR3 is TGTGCCAGTAGTACGACAGGGGGCGAGCCCCAGCATTTT.

Remarks on this clone: This sample also contains other DNA sequences that code for the same CDR3. V and J are TRBV18 and TRBJ2-3; TRBD2 matches 12 bases. Trimming took 3 bases from V and 0 from J; bases not matched to a gene: 1. The CDR3 extends over 16 amino acids. Germline V gene data show CDR1 as KGHSH and CDR2 as LQKENI. The CDR3 loop reads CASSPGTSGSTDTQYF. Written as DNA, the CDR3 is TGTGCCAGCTCACCGGGGACTAGCGGGAGCACAGATACGCAGTATTTT.

This sequence joins TRBV5-6 and TRBJ2-2, with a weak D call TRBD1 (6 bases). This CDR3 is built from 14 residues. CDR1 SGHDT and CDR2 YYEEEE come from the germline V gene. The germline V and J ends were trimmed by 3 bases and 6 bases, with 12 bases remaining between them. The CDR3 spells CASSSRGWAGELFF. CDR3 nucleotide sequence: TGTGCCAGCAGCTCCAGGGGTTGGGCCGGGGAGCTGTTTTTT.

V and J are TRBV5-8 and TRBJ2-3; no clear D gene. V dropped 2 bases and J dropped 2 bases, with 9 bases sitting between them. This CDR3 comprises 14 residues. Germline V gene sequence: CDR1 SGHTS, CDR2 YDEGEE. The CDR3 sequence is CASSLLMITDTQYF. CDR3 DNA: TGTGCCAGCAGCTTACTGATGATCACAGATACGCAGTATTTT.

This clone was observed once. The CDR3 loop is CASRGRGNYGYTF. In nucleotides, the CDR3 is TGTGCCAGCAGAGGCAGGGGGAACTATGGCTACACCTTC. The J gene is TRBJ1-2, the V gene TRBV27, with 7 bases fitting TRBD1. In germline, CDR1 is MNHEY, CDR2 SMNVEV (reference sequence). Trimming took 6 bases from V and 2 from J; bases not matched to a gene: 3. There are 13 residues in the CDR3.

The chain couples TRBV10-1 to TRBJ2-5; D ambiguous. V was trimmed by 5 bases and J by 0 bases, leaving 10 bases between them. CDR1 WNHNN and CDR2 SYGVQD come from the germline V gene (reference sequence). The CDR3 sequence is 14 residues long. DNA of the CDR3: TGCGCCAGCAGTAAAACCGTAGACCAAGAGACCCAGTACTTC. Its translation: CASSKTVDQETQYF.

The chain employs TRBV10-3 and TRBJ1-5; D remains ambiguous. The germline gives CDR1 ENHRY, CDR2 SYGVKD. Trimming took 8 bases from V and 6 from J, leaving 8 bases between them. The CDR3 is made up of 11 amino acids. CDR3 sequence (DNA): TGTGCCATCGGCATCTCTCAGCCCCAGCATTTT. This translates into CAIGISQPQHF.

CDR3 sequence (DNA): TGTGCCATCAGCGACAGTTCTAGCACAGATACGCAGTATTTT. It encodes CAISDSSSTDTQYF. This chain connects TRBV10-3 to TRBJ2-3; the D gene is possibly TRBD1 (5 bases). The ends were cut back, 6 bases at V and 0 bases at J, with 10 bases in the middle. From germline, CDR1 is ENHRY and CDR2 SYGVKD. The length of the CDR3 is 14 residues.

In its sample, this clone was seen once. The junction does not match germline at one end; this may be a read error. The chain couples TRBV6-2 or TRBV6-3 to TRBJ1-5, with no clear D. There are 13 residues in the CDR3. CDR1 and CDR2 from the germline V gene are MNHEY and SVGEGT. The CDR3 region is CASSRSRNQPQHF. The DNA of the CDR3 is TGTGCCAGCAGTCGGTCCCGCAACCAGCCCCAGCATTTT.

V gene TRBV28 combines with J gene TRBJ1-3, with 8 bases that match TRBD1. Germline V gene lookup returns CDR1 MDHEN and CDR2 SYDVKM. V lost 3 bases and J lost 4; bases outside the gene matches: 2. The CDR3 length is 14 residues. DNA of the CDR3: TGTGCCAGCAGTTTGACAGGGGACGGAAACACCATATATTTT. Translation gives CASSLTGDGNTIYF.

V usage is TRBV12-3 or TRBV12-4 and J usage is TRBJ2-3, with D unclear. V was shortened by 5 bases and J by 5 bases, with 11 bases between the two germline ends. There are 13 residues in the CDR3. The CDR3 region has the DNA TGTGCCAGCAGTCAGATACGGAGAGATACGCAGTATTTT. Protein product: CASSQIRRDTQYF.

The J gene is TRBJ2-3, the V gene TRBV19; 9 bases align to TRBD2. CDR1 and CDR2 from the germline V gene are LNHDA and SQIVND (reference sequence). V was clipped by 4 bases and J by 2 bases; unmatched bases: 10. The CDR3 totals 17 residues. The CDR3 here is CASSTGLLAGNTDTQYF. CDR3 DNA: TGTGCCAGTAGTACTGGGCTACTAGCGGGTAACACAGATACGCAGTATTTT.